This T cell receptor (beta chain) is drawn from a study of T cells in Graves' hyperthyroidism and ophthalmopathy. As for the study in general: Peripheral blood was obtained at initial diagnosis, preceding any treatment.

Exclusion of a patient resulted from uncontrolled infection, other autoimmune disease, pregnancy or lactation. The PBMCs studied were ones that came from roughly 9.4 ml fresh peripheral blood. As concerns this clonotype: Its antigen is unidentified.

TCR beta CDR3 sequences were amplified from RNA transcripts. HTBI primers drove first-round RT-PCR of the TCR CDR3. A single record per CDR3 protein comes from TCRdb applying MiXCR to the multiplex PCR reads. Seen here are approximately 640,000 distinct CDR3 sequences, about a sixth observed once, and the top ten hold approximately 3.9%. The germline V and J ends were trimmed by 5 bases and 0 bases, with 17 bases remaining between them. Germline V gene sequence: CDR1 MNHEY, CDR2 SMNVEV (reference sequence). The CDR3 sequence is 17 residues long. Study observations and caveats: Using 13 V-J features, a model discriminated ophthalmopathy from stable hyperthyroidism.

Sequenced material: blood. This receptor was obtained from a woman aged 25 to 39 with Graves' hyperthyroidism. The chain has TRBV27 and TRBJ1-5, with D unclear. The CDR3 bases are TGTGCCAGCAGTCCTGATCTCCGGCTTTATAGCAATCAGCCCCAGCATTTT. Translation gives CASSPDLRLYSNQPQHF.